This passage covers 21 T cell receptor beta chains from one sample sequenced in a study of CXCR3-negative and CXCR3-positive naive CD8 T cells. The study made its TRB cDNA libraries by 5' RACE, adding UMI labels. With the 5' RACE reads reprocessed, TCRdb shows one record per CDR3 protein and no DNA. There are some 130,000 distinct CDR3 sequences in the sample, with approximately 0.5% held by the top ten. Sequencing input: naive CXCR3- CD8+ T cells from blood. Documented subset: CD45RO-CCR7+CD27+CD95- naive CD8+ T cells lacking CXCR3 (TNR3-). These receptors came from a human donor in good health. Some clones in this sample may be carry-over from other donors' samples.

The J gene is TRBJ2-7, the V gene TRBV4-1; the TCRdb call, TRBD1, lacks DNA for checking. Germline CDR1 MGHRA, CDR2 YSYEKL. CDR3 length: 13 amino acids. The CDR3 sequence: CASSQDRGNEQYF.

Here the CDR3 reads CASSQDNHNEQFF. The gene calls are TRBV3-1 and TRBJ2-1. The CDR3 totals 13 residues. In germline, CDR1 is LGHDT, CDR2 YNNKEL (reference sequence).

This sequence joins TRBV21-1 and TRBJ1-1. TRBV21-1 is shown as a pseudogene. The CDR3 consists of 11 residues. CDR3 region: CASSKRQEAFF.

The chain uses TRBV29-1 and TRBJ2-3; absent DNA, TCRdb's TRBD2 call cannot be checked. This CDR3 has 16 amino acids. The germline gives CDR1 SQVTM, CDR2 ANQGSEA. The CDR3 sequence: CSVDLAGTSGTDTQYF.

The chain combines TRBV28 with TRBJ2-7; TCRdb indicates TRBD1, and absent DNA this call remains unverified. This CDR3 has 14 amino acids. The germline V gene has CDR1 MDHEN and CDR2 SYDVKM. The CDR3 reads CASSPHVFVYEQYF.

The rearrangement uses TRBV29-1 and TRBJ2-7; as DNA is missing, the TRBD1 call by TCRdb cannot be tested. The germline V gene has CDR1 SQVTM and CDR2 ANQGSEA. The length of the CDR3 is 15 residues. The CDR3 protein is CSVAPQGVPTYEQYF.

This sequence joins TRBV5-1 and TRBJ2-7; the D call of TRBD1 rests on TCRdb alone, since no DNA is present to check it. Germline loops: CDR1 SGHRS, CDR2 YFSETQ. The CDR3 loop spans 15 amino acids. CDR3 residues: CASSLDGTGLYEQYF.

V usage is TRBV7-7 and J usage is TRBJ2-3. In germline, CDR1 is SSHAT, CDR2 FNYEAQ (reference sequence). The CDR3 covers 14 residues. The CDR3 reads CASSQALATDTQYF.

The CDR3 protein is CASSLGQGLYEQYF. J is TRBJ2-7 and V is TRBV5-1; TCRdb's assignment of TRBD1 cannot be checked, as there is no DNA. The CDR3 covers 14 residues. CDR1 and CDR2 (germline): SGHRS, YFSETQ.

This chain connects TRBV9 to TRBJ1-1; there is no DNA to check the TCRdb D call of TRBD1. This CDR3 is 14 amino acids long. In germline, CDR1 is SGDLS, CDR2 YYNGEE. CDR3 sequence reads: CASSVGTVNTEAFF.

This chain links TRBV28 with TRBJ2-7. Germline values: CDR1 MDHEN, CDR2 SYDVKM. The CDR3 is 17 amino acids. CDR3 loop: CASRFTTLTGGFYEQYF.

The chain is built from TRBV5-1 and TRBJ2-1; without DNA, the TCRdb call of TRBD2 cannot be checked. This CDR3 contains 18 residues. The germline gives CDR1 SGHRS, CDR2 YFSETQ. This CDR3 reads CASSLHPSRAMSYNEQFF.

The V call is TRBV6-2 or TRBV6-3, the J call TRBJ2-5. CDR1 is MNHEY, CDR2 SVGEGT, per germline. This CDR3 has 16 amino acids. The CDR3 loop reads CASSYSMDGEQETQYF.

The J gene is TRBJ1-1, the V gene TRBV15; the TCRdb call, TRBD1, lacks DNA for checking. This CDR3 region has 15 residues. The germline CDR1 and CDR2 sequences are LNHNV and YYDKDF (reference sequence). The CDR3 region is CATSRDEGARTEAFF.

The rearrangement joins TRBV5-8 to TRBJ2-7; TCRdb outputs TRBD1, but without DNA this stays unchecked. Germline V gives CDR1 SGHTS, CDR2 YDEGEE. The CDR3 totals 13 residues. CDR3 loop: CASSFDRGHEQYF.

CDR3 loop: CASSQWTSDKETQYF. V usage is TRBV4-1 and J usage is TRBJ2-5; there is no DNA to check the TCRdb D call of TRBD2. Looked up from germline, CDR1 is MGHRA and CDR2 is YSYEKL. This CDR3 region has 15 residues.

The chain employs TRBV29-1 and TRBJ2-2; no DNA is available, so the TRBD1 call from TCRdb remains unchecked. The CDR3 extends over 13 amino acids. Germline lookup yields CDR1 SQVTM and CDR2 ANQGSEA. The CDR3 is CSVRTDRAGELFF.

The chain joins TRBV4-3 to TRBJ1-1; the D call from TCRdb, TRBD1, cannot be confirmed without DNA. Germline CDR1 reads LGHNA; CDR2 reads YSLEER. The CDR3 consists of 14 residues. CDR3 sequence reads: CASSQGRENTEAFF.

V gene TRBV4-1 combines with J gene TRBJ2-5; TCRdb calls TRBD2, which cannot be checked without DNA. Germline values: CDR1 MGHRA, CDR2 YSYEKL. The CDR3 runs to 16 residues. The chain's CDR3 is CASSQSSGRVGETQYF.

This chain's CDR3 is CASSRITNGYTF. The J gene is TRBJ1-2, the V gene TRBV7-9. This CDR3 has 12 residues. Germline V gene lookup returns CDR1 SEHNR and CDR2 FQNEAQ (reference sequence). Variable domain in full (rest from reference TRBV7-9 and TRBJ1-2): DTGVSQNPRHKITKRGQNVTFRCDPISEHNRLYWYRQTLGQGPEFLTYFQNEAQLEKSRLLSDRFSAERPKGSFSTLEIQRTEQGDSAMYLCASSRITNGYTFGSGTRLTVV.

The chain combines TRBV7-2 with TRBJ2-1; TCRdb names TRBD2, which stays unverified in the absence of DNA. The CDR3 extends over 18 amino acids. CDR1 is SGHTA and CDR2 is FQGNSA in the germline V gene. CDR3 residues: CASSLGSGGPISYNEQFF.